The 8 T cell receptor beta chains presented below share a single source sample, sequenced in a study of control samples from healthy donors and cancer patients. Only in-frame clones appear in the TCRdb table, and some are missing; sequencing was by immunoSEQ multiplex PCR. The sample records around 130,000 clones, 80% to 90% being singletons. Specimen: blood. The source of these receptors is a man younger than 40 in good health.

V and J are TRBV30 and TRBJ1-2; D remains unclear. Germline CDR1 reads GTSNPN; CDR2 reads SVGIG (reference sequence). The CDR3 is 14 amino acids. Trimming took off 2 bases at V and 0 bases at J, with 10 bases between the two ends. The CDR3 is CAWSHGSTNYGYTF. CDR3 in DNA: TGTGCCTGGAGTCACGGATCTACTAACTATGGCTACACCTTC.

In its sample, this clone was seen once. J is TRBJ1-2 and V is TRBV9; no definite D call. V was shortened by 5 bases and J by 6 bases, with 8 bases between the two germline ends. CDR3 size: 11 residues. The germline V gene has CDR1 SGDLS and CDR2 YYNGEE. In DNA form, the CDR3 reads TGTGCCAGCAGGGGAGAGAATGGCTACACCTTC. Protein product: CASRGENGYTF. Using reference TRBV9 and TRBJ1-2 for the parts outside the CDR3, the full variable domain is DSGVTQTPKHLITATGQRVTLRCSPRSGDLSVYWYQQSLDQGLQFLIQYYNGEERAKGNILERFSAQQFPDLHSELNLSSLELGDSALYFCASRGENGYTFGSGTRLTVV.

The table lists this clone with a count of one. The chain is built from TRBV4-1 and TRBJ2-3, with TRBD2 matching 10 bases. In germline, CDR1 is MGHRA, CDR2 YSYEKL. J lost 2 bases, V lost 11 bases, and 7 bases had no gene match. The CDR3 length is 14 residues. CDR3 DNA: TGCGCCTGCTCTAGCGGGGGCGCCACAGATACGCAGTATTTT. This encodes CACSSGGATDTQYF.

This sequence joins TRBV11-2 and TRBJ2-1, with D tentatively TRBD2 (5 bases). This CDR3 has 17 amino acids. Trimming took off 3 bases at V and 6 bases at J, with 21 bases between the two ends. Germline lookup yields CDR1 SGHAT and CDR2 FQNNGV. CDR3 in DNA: TGTGCCAGCAGCTTTGTAGGGCCGGGGTCGTCTGGCAATGAGCAGTTCTTC. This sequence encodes CASSFVGPGSSGNEQFF. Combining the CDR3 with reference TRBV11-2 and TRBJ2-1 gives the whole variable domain EAGVAQSPRYKIIEKRQSVAFWCNPISGHATLYWYQQILGQGPKLLIQFQNNGVVDDSQLPKDRFSAERLKGVDSTLKIQPAKLEDSAVYLCASSFVGPGSSGNEQFFGPGTRLTVL.

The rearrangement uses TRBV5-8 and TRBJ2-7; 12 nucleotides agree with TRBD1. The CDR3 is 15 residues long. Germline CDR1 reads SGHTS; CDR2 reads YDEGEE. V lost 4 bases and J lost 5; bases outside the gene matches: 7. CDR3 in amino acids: CASSQGQGAWDEQYV. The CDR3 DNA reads TGTGCCAGCAGCCAGGGACAGGGGGCTTGGGACGAGCAGTACGTC.

The CDR3 DNA reads TGTGCCAGCTCCTTGACAGCAGCAGGGGAGCAGTACGTC. It is translated as CASSLTAAGEQYV. V and J are TRBV18 and TRBJ2-7; TRBD1 is a possible D gene (5 bases). There are 13 residues in the CDR3. V lost 6 bases and J lost 7, with 16 bases in between. Germline V CDR1 and CDR2: KGHSH, LQKENI.

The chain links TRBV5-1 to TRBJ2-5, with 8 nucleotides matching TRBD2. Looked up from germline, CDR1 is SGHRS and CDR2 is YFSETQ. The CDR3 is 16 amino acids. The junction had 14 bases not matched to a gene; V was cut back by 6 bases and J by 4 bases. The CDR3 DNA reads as TGCGCCAGCAACGCACTTGGAAGCGGGGGAGGAGAGACCCAGTACTTC. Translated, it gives CASNALGSGGGETQYF.

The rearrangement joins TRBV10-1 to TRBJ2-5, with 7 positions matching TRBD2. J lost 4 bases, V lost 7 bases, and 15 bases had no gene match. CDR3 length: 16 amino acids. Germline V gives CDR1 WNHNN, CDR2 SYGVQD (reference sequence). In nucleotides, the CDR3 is TGCGCCAGCACCGCCAACTCGGGGAGGGGAACAGAGACCCAGTACTTC. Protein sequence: CASTANSGRGTETQYF.